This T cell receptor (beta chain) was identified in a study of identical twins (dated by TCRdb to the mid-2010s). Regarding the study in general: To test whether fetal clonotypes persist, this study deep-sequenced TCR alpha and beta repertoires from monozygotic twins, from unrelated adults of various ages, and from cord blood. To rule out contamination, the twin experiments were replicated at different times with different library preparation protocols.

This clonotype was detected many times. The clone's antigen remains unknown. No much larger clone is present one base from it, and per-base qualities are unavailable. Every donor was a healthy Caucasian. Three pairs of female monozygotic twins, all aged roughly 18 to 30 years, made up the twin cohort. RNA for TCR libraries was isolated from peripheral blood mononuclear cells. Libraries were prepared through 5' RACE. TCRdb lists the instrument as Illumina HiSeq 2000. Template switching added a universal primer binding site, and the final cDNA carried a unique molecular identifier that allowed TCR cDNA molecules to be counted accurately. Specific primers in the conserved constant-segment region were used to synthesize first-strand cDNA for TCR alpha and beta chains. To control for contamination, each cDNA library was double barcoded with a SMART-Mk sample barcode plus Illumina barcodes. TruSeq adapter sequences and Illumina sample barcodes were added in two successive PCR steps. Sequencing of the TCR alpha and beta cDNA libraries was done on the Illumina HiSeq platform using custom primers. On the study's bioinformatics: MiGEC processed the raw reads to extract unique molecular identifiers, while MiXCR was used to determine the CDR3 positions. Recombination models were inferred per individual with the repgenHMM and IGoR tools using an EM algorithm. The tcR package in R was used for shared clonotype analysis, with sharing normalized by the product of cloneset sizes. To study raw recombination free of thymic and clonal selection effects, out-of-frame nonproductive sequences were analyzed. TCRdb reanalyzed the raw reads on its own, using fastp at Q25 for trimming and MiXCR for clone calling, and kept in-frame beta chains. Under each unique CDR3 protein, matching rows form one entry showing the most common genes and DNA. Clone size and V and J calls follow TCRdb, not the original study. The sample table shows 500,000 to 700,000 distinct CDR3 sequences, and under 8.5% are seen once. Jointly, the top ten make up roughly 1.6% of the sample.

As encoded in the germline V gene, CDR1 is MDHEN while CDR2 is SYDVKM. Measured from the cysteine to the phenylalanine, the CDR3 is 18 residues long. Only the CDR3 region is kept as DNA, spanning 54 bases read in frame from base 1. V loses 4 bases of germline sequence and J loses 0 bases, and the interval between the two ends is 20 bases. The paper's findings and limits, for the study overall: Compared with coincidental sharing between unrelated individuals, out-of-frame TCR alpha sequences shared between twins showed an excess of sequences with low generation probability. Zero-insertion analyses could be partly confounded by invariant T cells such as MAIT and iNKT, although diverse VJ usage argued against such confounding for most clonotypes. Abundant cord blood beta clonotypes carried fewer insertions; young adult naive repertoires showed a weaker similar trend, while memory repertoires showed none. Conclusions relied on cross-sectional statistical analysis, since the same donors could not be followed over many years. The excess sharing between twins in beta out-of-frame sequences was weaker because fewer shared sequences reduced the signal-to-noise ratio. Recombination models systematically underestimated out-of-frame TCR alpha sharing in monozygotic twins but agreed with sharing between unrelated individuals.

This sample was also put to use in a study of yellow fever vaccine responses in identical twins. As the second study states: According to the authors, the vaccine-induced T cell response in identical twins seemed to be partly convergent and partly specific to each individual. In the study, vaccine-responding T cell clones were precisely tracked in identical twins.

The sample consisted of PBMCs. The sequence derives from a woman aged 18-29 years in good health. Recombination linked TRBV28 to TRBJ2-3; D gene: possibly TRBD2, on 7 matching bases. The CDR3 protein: CASSSHLGGGTSTDTQYF. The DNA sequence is TGTGCCAGCAGTTCCCACCTAGGGGGAGGGACTAGCACAGATACGCAGTATTTT.